The entry that follows covers one T cell receptor beta chain sequence. What it binds is unknown. This specimen comes from a study of T cell repertoires in cytomegalovirus infection. Study as a whole: Signatures in public TCR beta sequences pointed to both CMV infection and matching HLA type. Study findings and constraints: Ex vivo responses were dominated by HLA-C-restricted CMV-specific TCR beta clonotypes.

After removal of 1 base from V and 5 bases from J, the junction contained 1 base not matched to a gene. The CDR3 spans 14 residues. TCRdb processed the reads anew with MiXCR; each CDR3 protein has one entry. Of around 50,000 distinct CDR3 sequences in the sample, more than 15% are singletons; the top ten hold around a quarter. This clonotype originated in a human donor in good health (CMV status not recorded). Some clones in this sample may be carry-over from other donors' samples. The genes are TRBV12-3 or TRBV12-4 and TRBJ2-7, with 11 bases aligning to TRBD2. The starting material was CD8+ T cells from cultured PBMCs, obtained from culture after CMV antigen stimulation. CDR3 protein: CASSLGSGRDEQYF. The CDR3 nucleotides are TGTGCCAGCAGTTTAGGTAGCGGGAGGGACGAGCAGTACTTC.